Each of the 10 T cell receptor beta chains below was sequenced from the same sample in a study of blood T cell repertoires in COVID-19. Produced via immunoSEQ multiplex PCR; TCRdb's table is partial and in-frame only. The sample lists under 300,000 clones, approximately 87% occurring once. The sequencing input was peripheral blood. Receptor source: a woman in her thirties with COVID-19, enrolled during active disease.

This chain connects TRBV14 to TRBJ2-3, with a possible D match to TRBD2 (7 bases). The CDR3 has 16 amino acids. The V end lost 5 bases, the J end lost 1 base, and 16 bases lay between the germline ends. Germline loops: CDR1 SGHDN, CDR2 FVKESK. CDR3 in DNA: TGTGCCAGCAGCGTCCGGGGGGCCCCCCGCACAGATACGCAGTATTTT. Its protein is CASSVRGAPRTDTQYF.

J is TRBJ1-2 and V is TRBV5-1; a weak D match, TRBD1 (6 bases). The CDR3 has 14 amino acids. The V gene's germline CDR1 is SGHRS and CDR2 YFSETQ. With 0 bases removed from V and 5 bases from J, the gap between germline ends came to 11 bases. Written as DNA, the CDR3 is TGCGCCAGCAGCTTGGGGACAGAAGAGTATGGCTACACCTTC. Protein product: CASSLGTEEYGYTF.

The chain uses TRBV30 and TRBJ1-1; perhaps TRBD1 as D (6 bases). The CDR3 has 10 residues. V lost 7 bases and J 10 bases, leaving 13 bases between the germline ends. Germline V gene sequence: CDR1 GTSNPN, CDR2 SVGIG (reference sequence). CDR3 in amino acids: CASRGGPAFF. The CDR3 DNA reads TGTGCCTCCCGGGGGGGCCCAGCTTTCTTT.

The chain has TRBV11-2 and TRBJ1-1, with 8 bases that match TRBD1. Germline loops: CDR1 SGHAT, CDR2 FQNNGV. CDR3 length: 16 amino acids. The junction had 5 bases not matched to a gene; V was cut back by 2 bases and J by 0 bases. The CDR3 DNA sequence: TGTGCCAGCAGCTTATCCGGGACAGGAGTGAACACTGAAGCTTTCTTT. It encodes CASSLSGTGVNTEAFF.

CDR3 nucleotide sequence: TGTGCCAGCAGCTTGCGGGGGTCGGGCACCGGGGAGCTGTTTTTT. Protein sequence: CASSLRGSGTGELFF. The chain uses TRBV7-8 and TRBJ2-2, with 7 bases lining up with TRBD2. Germline loops: CDR1 SGHVS, CDR2 FQNEAQ. Trimming at V came to 3 bases and at J to 4 bases, leaving 5 bases not matched to a gene. The CDR3 consists of 15 residues.

This clone was seen a single time. The chain joins TRBV6-4 to TRBJ1-6, with D perhaps TRBD1 (5 bases). V lost 2 bases and J 10 bases, leaving 6 bases between the germline ends. CDR1 and CDR2 from the germline V gene are MRHNA and SNTAGT. This CDR3 has 12 amino acids. The CDR3 nucleotides are TGTGCCAGCAGTGACGGGGGGTCACCCCTCCACTTT. It encodes CASSDGGSPLHF.

The V gene is TRBV13, the J gene TRBJ1-1, with D tentatively TRBD1 (5 bases). The CDR3 covers 15 residues. The germline CDR1 and CDR2 sequences are PRHDT and FYEKMQ (reference sequence). Trimming removed 2 bases at V and 4 bases at J, with 14 bases between. CDR3 loop: CASSLFGGRITEAFF. CDR3 bases: TGTGCCAGCAGCTTATTCGGGGGGAGGATCACTGAAGCTTTCTTT.

The chain carries TRBV18 and TRBJ1-2, with D hard to call. The germline V gene encodes CDR1 KGHSH and CDR2 LQKENI. The CDR3 contains 13 residues. V was trimmed by 2 bases and J by 7 bases, leaving 11 bases between them. CDR3 nucleotides: TGTGCCAGCTCACCAGAACCTTCGAGTGGCTACACCTTC. Its protein product is CASSPEPSSGYTF.

J is TRBJ2-7 and V is TRBV5-4; TRBD2 matches at 7 bases. The germline CDR1 and CDR2 sequences are SGHNT and YYREEE (reference sequence). This CDR3 comprises 15 residues. J gave up 1 base and V 3 bases, and 7 bases lay outside the gene matches. DNA for the CDR3: TGTGCCAGCAGCTGGGGGGGGAAGGGTTCCTACGAGCAGTACTTC. Its translation is CASSWGGKGSYEQYF.

The chain has TRBV11-2 and TRBJ1-4; D not resolved. Germline CDR1 reads SGHAT; CDR2 reads FQNNGV. This CDR3 contains 15 residues. Trimming shortened V by 1 base and J by 4 bases, and 10 bases separated the two germline ends. CDR3 protein: CASSLGQLDNEKLFF. CDR3 DNA: TGTGCCAGCAGCTTAGGACAACTGGATAATGAAAAACTGTTTTTT.